This entry features one T cell receptor (beta chain) sequence. The data stem from a study of cytomegalovirus exposure and HLA in healthy donors. The protocol was immunoSEQ multiplex PCR, while the TCRdb copy is restricted to in-frame clones and leaves out a portion. The sample records 220,000 or so clones, approximately 80% being singletons. Trimming at V came to 3 bases and at J to 4 bases, leaving 1 base not matched to a gene. The germline gives CDR1 SQVTM, CDR2 ANQGSEA. This CDR3 comprises 12 residues. The source of this sequence is a woman in her twenties or thirties in good health and CMV-seropositive. The sequencing sample was made of PBMCs. The chain joins TRBV29-1 to TRBJ2-5; 8 nucleotides line up with TRBD1. In DNA form, the CDR3 reads TGCAGCGTTGAGGACAGGGCAGAGACCCAGTACTTC. Amino acid sequence: CSVEDRAETQYF. The complete variable domain, with remaining parts taken from reference TRBV29-1 and TRBJ2-5, reads SAVISQKPSRDICQRGTSLTIQCQVDSQVTMMFWYRQQPGQSLTLIATANQGSEATYESGFVIDKFPISRPNLTFSTLTVSNMSPEDSSIYLCSVEDRAETQYFGPGTRLLVL.